The clone carrying this T cell receptor (beta chain) has just one count. Its antigen is unidentified. The assay was immunoSEQ multiplex PCR, and TCRdb's table has in-frame clones only and misses some. This table has 500,000 to 700,000 clones, 95% appearing once. CD45RO-negative, CCR7-selected cells formed the naive CD8 fraction, which excluded terminally differentiated effector memory CD45RA+ cells. The healthy adult donors were HIV-negative and reported no recent acute infections or vaccinations. This entry comes from a study of shared clonotypes between healthy human individuals. Notes on the study in general: Non-shared clonotypes displayed generation probabilities falling below those of clonotypes present in all four donors.

The CDR3 consists of 20 residues. J lost 1 base, V lost 3 bases, and 11 bases had no gene match. Germline lookup yields CDR1 MGHRA and CDR2 YSYEKL. Sequencing input: naive CD8+ T cells sorted from blood. The TCR sequence derives from a woman in her 30s in good health. V usage is TRBV4-1 and J usage is TRBJ2-1; TRBD2 matches 14 bases. The CDR3 protein is CASSHHPGLAGVNSYNEQFF. For the CDR3, the DNA is TGCGCCAGCAGCCACCACCCGGGACTAGCGGGAGTTAATTCCTACAATGAGCAGTTCTTC.